The TCR beta chain under discussion was sequenced for a study of ipilimumab plus nivolumab after autologous stem cell transplantation. Here immunoSEQ multiplex PCR was the method, and the copy in TCRdb shows in-frame clones only, minus some. The data hold about 3,200 clones, with around 84% observed a single time. J gave up 9 bases and V 8 bases, and 10 bases lay outside the gene matches. The CDR3 contains 13 residues. Per the germline V gene, CDR1 is MNHEY and CDR2 is SVGAGI. The sample was PBMCs, taken in a trial of ipilimumab plus nivolumab as post-transplant consolidation. The rearrangement uses TRBV6-5 and TRBJ1-1; TRBD1 agrees at 9 bases. This receptor was identified in a male donor with multiple myeloma. CDR3 bases: TGTGCCAGCGCCCGGAGACAGGGGGTTAAAGCTTTCTTT. This gives the protein CASARRQGVKAFF.